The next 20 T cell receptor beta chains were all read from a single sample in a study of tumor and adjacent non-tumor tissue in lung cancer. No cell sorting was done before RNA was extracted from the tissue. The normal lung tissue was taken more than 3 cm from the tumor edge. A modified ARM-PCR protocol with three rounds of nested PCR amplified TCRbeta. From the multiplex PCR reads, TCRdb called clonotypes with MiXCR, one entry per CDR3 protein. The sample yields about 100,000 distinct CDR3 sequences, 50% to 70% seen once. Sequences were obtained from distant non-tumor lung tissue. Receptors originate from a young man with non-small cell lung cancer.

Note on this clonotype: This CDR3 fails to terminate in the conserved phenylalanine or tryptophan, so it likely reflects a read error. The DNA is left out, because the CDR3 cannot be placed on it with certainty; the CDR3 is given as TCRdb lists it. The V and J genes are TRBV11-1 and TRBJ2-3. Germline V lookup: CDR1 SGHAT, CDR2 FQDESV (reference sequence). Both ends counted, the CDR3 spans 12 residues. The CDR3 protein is CASSPTADTQSL.

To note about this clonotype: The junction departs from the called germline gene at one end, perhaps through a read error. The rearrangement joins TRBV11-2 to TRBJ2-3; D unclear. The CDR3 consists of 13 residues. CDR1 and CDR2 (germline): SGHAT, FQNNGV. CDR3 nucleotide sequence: TGTGACAGCAGCCTCCTCGGGTCAGTTACGCAGTATTTT. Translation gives CDSSLLGSVTQYF.

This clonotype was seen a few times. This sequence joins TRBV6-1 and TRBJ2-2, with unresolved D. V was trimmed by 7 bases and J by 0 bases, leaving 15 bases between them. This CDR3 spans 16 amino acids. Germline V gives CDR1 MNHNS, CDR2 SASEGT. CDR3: CASTRWVRTNTGELFF. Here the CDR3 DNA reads TGTGCCAGCACCAGATGGGTGAGGACGAACACCGGGGAGCTGTTTTTT.

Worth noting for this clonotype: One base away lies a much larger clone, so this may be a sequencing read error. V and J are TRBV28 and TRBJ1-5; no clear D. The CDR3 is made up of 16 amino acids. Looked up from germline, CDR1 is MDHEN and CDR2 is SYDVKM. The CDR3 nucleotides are TGTGTCAGCAGTTTTATATCCCGGAATTACAATCAGCCCCAGCATTTT. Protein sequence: CVSSFISRNYNQPQHF.

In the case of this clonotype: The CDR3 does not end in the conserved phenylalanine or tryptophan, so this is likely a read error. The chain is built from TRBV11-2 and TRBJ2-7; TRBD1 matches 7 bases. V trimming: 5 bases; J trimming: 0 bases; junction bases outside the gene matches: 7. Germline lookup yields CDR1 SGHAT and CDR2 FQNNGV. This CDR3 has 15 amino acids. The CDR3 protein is CASSLSRDSSYEQYL. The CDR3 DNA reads TGTGCCAGCAGCCTTTCCCGGGACAGCTCCTACGAGCAGTACCTC.

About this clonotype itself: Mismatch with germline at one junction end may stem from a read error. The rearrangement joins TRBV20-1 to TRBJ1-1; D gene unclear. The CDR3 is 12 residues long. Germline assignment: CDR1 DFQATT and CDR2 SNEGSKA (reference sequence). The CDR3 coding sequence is TGCAGCGCGATAAAAGCGAACACTGAAGCTCTCTTT. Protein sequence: CSAIKANTEALF.

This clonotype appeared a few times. This CDR3 reads CASSYGTVETQYF. CDR3 bases: TGTGCCAGCAGCTACGGGACGGTGGAGACCCAGTACTTC. The J gene is TRBJ2-5, the V gene TRBV11-2; D may correspond to TRBD1 or TRBD2 (5 bases each). Germline-derived CDR1 and CDR2 are SGHAT and FQNNGV. V was pared by 4 bases and J by 5 bases, with 11 bases between. This CDR3 contains 13 residues.

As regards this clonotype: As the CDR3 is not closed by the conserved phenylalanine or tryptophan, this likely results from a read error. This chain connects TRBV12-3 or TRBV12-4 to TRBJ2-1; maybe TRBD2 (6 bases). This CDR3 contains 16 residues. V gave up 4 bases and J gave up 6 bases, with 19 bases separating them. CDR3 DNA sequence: TGTGCCAGCAGTTCCGGGTGGGGCGGGGCTTGCAATGAGCAGTTCTTA. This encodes CASSSGWGGACNEQFL.

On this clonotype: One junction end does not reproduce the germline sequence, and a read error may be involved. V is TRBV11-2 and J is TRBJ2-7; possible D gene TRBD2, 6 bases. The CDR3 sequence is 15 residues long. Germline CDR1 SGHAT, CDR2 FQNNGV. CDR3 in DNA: TGTACCAGCAGCTTAGGATGGGAGGCTGCCTACGAGCAGTACTTC. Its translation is CTSSLGWEAAYEQYF. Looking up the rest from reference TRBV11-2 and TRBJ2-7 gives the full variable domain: EAGVAQSPRYKIIEKRQSVAFWCNPISGHATLYWYQQILGQGPKLLIQFQNNGVVDDSQLPKDRFSAERLKGVDSTLKIQPAKLEDSAVYLCTSSLGWEAAYEQYFGPGTRLTVT.

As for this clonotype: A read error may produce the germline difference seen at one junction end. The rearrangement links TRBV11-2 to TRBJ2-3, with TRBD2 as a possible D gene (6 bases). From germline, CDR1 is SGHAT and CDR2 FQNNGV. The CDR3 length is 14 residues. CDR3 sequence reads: CASSRLGGTDPQYF. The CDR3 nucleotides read TGTGCCAGCAGCCGACTAGGCGGCACAGATCCGCAATATTTT. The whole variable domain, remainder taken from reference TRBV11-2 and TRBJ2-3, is EAGVAQSPRYKIIEKRQSVAFWCNPISGHATLYWYQQILGQGPKLLIQFQNNGVVDDSQLPKDRFSAERLKGVDSTLKIQPAKLEDSAVYLCASSRLGGTDPQYFGPGTRLTVL.

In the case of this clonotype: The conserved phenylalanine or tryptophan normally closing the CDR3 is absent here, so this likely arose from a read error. The CDR3: CASSPGKRSGADTQYI. The CDR3 bases are TGCGCCAGTAGCCCTGGGAAACGGTCAGGGGCAGATACGCAGTATATT. The gene calls are TRBV4-1 and TRBJ2-3; D may be TRBD1 (6 bases). In germline, CDR1 is MGHRA, CDR2 YSYEKL. The CDR3 has 16 amino acids.

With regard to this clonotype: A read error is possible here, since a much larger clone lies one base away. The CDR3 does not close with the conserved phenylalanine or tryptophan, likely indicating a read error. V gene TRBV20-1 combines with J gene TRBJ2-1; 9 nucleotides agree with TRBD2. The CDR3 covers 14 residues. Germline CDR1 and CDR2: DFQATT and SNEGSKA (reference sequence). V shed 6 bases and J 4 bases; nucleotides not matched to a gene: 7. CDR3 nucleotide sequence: TGCAGTGCCATTGGACTAGCGACTTACAATGAGCAGTTCATC. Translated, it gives CSAIGLATYNEQFI.

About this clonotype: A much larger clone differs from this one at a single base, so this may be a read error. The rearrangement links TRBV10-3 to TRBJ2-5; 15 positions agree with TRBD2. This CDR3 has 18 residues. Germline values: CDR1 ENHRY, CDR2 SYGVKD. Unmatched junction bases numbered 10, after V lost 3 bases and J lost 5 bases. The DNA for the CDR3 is TGTGCCATCAGTGACCGGGGACTAGCGGGGGGCACCCATGAGACCCAGTACTTC. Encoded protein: CAISDRGLAGGTHETQYF.

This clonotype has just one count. CDR3 bases: TGTATCAGCAGTTACTCAAGGGGCGCGAGGAATGGCTACACCTTC. Its protein product is CISSYSRGARNGYTF. The V and J genes are TRBV6-5 and TRBJ1-2; D perhaps matches TRBD1 (5 bases). Germline V gives CDR1 MNHEY, CDR2 SVGAGI. This CDR3 is built from 15 residues.

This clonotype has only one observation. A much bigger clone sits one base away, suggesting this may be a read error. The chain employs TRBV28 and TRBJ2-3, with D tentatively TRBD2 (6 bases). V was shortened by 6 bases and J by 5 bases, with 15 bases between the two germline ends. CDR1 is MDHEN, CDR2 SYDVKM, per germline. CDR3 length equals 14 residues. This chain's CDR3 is CASSLRTGEDTQYF. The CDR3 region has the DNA TGTGCCAGCAGCCTTCGGACGGGAGAAGATACGCAGTATTTT.

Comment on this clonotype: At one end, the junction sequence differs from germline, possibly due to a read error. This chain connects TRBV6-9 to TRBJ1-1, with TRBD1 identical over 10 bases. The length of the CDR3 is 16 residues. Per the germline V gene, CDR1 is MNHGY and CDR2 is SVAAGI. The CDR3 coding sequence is TGTGCCAGCAGTACCCTGGGACAGGGGAAGTGGACTGAAGCTTTCTTC. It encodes CASSTLGQGKWTEAFF.

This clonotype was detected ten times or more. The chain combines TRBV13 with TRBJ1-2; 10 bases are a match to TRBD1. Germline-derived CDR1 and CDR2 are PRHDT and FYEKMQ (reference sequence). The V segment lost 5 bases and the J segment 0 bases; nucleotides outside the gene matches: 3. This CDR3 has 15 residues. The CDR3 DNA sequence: TGTGCCAGCAGCCCCGGACAGGGGGCTAACTATGGCTACACCTTC. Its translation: CASSPGQGANYGYTF.

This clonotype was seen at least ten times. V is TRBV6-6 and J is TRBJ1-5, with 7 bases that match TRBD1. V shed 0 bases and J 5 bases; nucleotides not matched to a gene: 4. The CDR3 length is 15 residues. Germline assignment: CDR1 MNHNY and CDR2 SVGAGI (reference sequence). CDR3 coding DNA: TGTGCCAGCAGTTACTCGGGCAGGGGGGATCAGCCCCAGCATTTT. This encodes CASSYSGRGDQPQHF.

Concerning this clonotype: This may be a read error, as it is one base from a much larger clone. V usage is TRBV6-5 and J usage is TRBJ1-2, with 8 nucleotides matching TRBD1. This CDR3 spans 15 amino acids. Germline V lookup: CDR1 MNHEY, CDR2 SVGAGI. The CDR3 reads CTSSYSGTGSYGYTF. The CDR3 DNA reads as TGTACCAGCAGTTACTCGGGGACAGGCTCATATGGCTACACCTTC.

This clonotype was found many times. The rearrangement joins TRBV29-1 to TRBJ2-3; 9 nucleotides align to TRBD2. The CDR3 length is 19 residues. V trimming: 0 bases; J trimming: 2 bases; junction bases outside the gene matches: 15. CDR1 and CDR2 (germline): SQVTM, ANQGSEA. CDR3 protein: CSVEDPTSGYFDPTDTQYF. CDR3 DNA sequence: TGCAGCGTTGAAGATCCGACTAGCGGTTATTTCGACCCCACAGATACGCAGTATTTT.